One and the same sample provided the 16 T cell receptor beta chains below, sequenced in a study of blood T cell repertoires in COVID-19. Assay: immunoSEQ multiplex PCR; the TCRdb copy retains only in-frame clones and omits some. Of under 400,000 clones detected, roughly 87% appear once; the ten largest clones hold about 3.9%. The sequenced sample consisted of peripheral blood. The receptors here all came from a woman aged 60-75 years with COVID-19, enrolled during active disease.

This clone was detected only once. CDR3 coding DNA: TGTGCCAGCAGTAGGACAGGGGGTTTAACCGGGGAGCTGTTTTTT. It translates to CASSRTGGLTGELFF. This chain connects TRBV27 to TRBJ2-2; the match to TRBD1 covers 10 bases. The V gene end was trimmed by 5 bases and the J gene end by 5 bases; junction bases not matched to a gene: 5. Germline V gives CDR1 MNHEY, CDR2 SMNVEV (reference sequence). The CDR3 contains 15 residues.

The chain carries TRBV19 and TRBJ1-1, with TRBD1 matching over 8 bases. The CDR3 extends over 15 amino acids. With 3 bases clipped from V and 4 bases from J, the junction kept 7 bases outside the gene matches. Germline assignment: CDR1 LNHDA and CDR2 SQIVND (reference sequence). CDR3 sequence: CASSIPGTGLTEAFF. CDR3 nucleotides: TGTGCCAGTAGTATCCCCGGGACAGGACTCACTGAAGCTTTCTTT.

The V gene is TRBV2, the J gene TRBJ2-7, with 7 bases that match TRBD1. The CDR3 runs to 16 residues. V lost 4 bases, J lost 0 bases, and 9 bases stayed unmatched. Germline V gene data show CDR1 as SNHLY and CDR2 as FYNNEI. The CDR3 spells CASSASWDSSSYEQYF. The CDR3, as DNA: TGTGCCAGCAGTGCCTCCTGGGACAGTAGCTCCTACGAGCAGTACTTC.

V gene TRBV28 combines with J gene TRBJ1-1; 7 nucleotides line up with TRBD1. The CDR3 is made up of 14 amino acids. Unmatched junction bases numbered 7, after V lost 5 bases and J lost 4 bases. Germline V gene lookup returns CDR1 MDHEN and CDR2 SYDVKM. Here the CDR3 reads CASSPRQGTTEAFF. CDR3 coding DNA: TGTGCCAGCAGTCCCCGACAGGGTACCACTGAAGCTTTCTTT.

V gene TRBV7-6 combines with J gene TRBJ1-1; weak D call: TRBD1 (6 bases). This CDR3 contains 15 residues. The ends were cut back, 2 bases at V and 5 bases at J, with 15 bases in the middle. Germline-derived CDR1 and CDR2 are SGHVS and FNYEAQ. The CDR3 DNA is TGTGCCAGCAGCTTATTGCTGGGGGCAGGGACTGAAGCTTTCTTT. Translated: CASSLLLGAGTEAFF.

The chain uses TRBV7-9 and TRBJ1-3; D unclear. This CDR3 contains 13 residues. Germline CDR1 is SEHNR and CDR2 is FQNEAQ (reference sequence). V dropped 8 bases and J dropped 3 bases, with 11 bases sitting between them. The CDR3 nucleotides read TGTGCCAGCTCATGGGGAGGTGGAAACACCATATATTTT. Translation: CASSWGGGNTIYF.

The rearrangement links TRBV27 to TRBJ1-5; D uncertain. Per germline, CDR1 MNHEY and CDR2 SMNVEV (reference sequence). V was shortened by 2 bases and J by 6 bases, with 14 bases between the two germline ends. This CDR3 is 15 amino acids long. CDR3 in amino acids: CASSLRNGLSQPQHF. The DNA of the CDR3 is TGTGCCAGCAGTTTAAGGAACGGGTTAAGTCAGCCCCAGCATTTT.

The rearrangement links TRBV7-9 to TRBJ2-1; D possibly corresponds to TRBD2 (6 bases). Trimming removed 5 bases from V and 7 bases from J, with 15 bases in between. From germline, CDR1 is SEHNR and CDR2 FQNEAQ (reference sequence). The CDR3 consists of 14 residues. The CDR3 region is CASSPPGLPNEQFF. Written as DNA, the CDR3 is TGTGCCAGCAGCCCCCCGGGACTTCCTAATGAGCAGTTCTTC.

The J gene is TRBJ1-2, the V gene TRBV12-5, with 9 bases fitting TRBD1. J lost 4 bases, V lost 2 bases, and 5 bases had no gene match. CDR3 length: 15 residues. The germline V gene encodes CDR1 LGHNT and CDR2 FRNRAP. The CDR3 region is CASGLYETGGYGYTF. The CDR3 bases are TGTGCTAGTGGTTTGTACGAGACAGGGGGCTATGGCTACACCTTC.

CDR3 amino acids: CASGTGGNQPQHF. The CDR3, as DNA: TGTGCCAGCGGGACAGGGGGAAATCAGCCCCAGCATTTT. The chain employs TRBV7-9 and TRBJ1-5, with 11 nucleotides matching TRBD1. Germline values: CDR1 SEHNR, CDR2 FQNEAQ (reference sequence). V shed 8 bases, J shed 4 bases, and the junction held 1 base outside the gene matches. CDR3 length: 13 residues.

The genes are TRBV5-4 and TRBJ2-2; TRBD1 aligns across 7 bases. The junction had 4 bases not matched to a gene; V was cut back by 0 bases and J by 5 bases. The CDR3 length is 15 residues. CDR1 is SGHNT and CDR2 is YYREEE in the germline V gene (reference sequence). In DNA, the CDR3 is TGTGCCAGCAGCTTGGGAGGGGGCCTAACCGGGGAGCTGTTTTTT. Protein: CASSLGGGLTGELFF.

This chain joins TRBV29-1 and TRBJ1-2; no firm D call. Germline V CDR1 and CDR2: SQVTM, ANQGSEA. V lost 7 bases to trimming and J lost 0 bases, with 15 bases between them. The CDR3 consists of 14 residues. The CDR3 loop is CSAGISFSNYGYTF. CDR3 in DNA: TGCAGCGCCGGGATTTCCTTTTCTAACTATGGCTACACCTTC.

The gene calls are TRBV10-3 and TRBJ1-5; D not certain. Germline V CDR1 and CDR2: ENHRY, SYGVKD. The length of the CDR3 is 13 residues. Trimming removed 4 bases at V and 6 bases at J, with 10 bases between. This chain's CDR3 is CAISGRDGQPQHF. The CDR3 nucleotides read TGTGCCATCAGTGGGAGGGATGGTCAGCCCCAGCATTTT.

This clone was observed once. The chain combines TRBV7-2 with TRBJ2-6; D unclear. V dropped 3 bases and J dropped 0 bases, with 3 bases sitting between them. The length of the CDR3 is 14 residues. The germline CDR1 and CDR2 sequences are SGHTA and FQGNSA. As DNA, the CDR3 is TGTGCCAGCAGCTTTAGCTCTGGGGCCAACGTCCTGACTTTC. Its protein product is CASSFSSGANVLTF.

This chain uses TRBV28 with TRBJ1-1; D is ambiguous. Trimming pared 6 bases from V and 2 bases from J, leaving 10 bases between. Germline-derived CDR1 and CDR2 are MDHEN and SYDVKM. The length of the CDR3 is 13 residues. CDR3 nucleotide sequence: TGTGCCAGCAGACCTCGACATAACACTGAAGCTTTCTTT. Translation gives CASRPRHNTEAFF.

The CDR3 sequence: CASRWGQVGGNEQFF. CDR3 nucleotide sequence: TGTGCCAGCAGATGGGGACAGGTGGGGGGGAATGAGCAGTTCTTC. The rearrangement uses TRBV27 and TRBJ2-1, with a weak D call TRBD1 (8 bases). V was trimmed by 6 bases and J by 7 bases, leaving 19 bases between them. CDR1 and CDR2 (germline): MNHEY, SMNVEV (reference sequence). This CDR3 has 15 amino acids.